Sequencing of this T cell receptor (beta chain) was carried out in a study of cytomegalovirus exposure and HLA in healthy donors. Regarding the study as a whole: First-cohort TCR clusters were later found to tend to co-occur in the approximately 120 validation repertoires. The study recorded 150 to 200 TCR beta chains that were cytomegalovirus-associated. Most TCRs appeared rarely, but some public TCRs recurred in many donors.

Separation from the roughly 600-subject first cohort characterized the roughly 120-subject validation cohort, to which the donors belonged. Regarding this clone: Its antigen is not known.

Germline V gene sequence: CDR1 LGHNA, CDR2 YSLEER. The CDR3 loop spans 16 amino acids. The V gene lost 0 bases and the J gene lost 4 bases, with 13 bases spanning the gap. Sequenced by immunoSEQ multiplex PCR; TCRdb stores in-frame clones only, minus some. The table has some 56,000 clones, over 85% seen once. Sequences were obtained from PBMCs. This chain connects TRBV4-3 to TRBJ1-3, with a possible D match to TRBD1 (5 bases). This TCR derives from a man aged 18 to 35 in good health and CMV-seronegative. This CDR3 is CASSQDLPGLGNTIYF. CDR3 DNA: TGCGCCAGCAGCCAAGATCTACCAGGGCTCGGAAACACCATATATTTT.